The 5 T cell receptor beta chains given below trace back to one sample, sequenced in a study of molecular identifiers for immune sequencing clone quantification. TCRdb recomputed calls from the PCR reads with MiXCR, one row per CDR3 protein. The sample records under 600,000 distinct CDR3 sequences, roughly a fifth being singletons. Sequenced: naive CD8+ T cells from blood, with Jurkat cell RNA spiked in. Subset noted: FACS-sorted CD8+CD4-CCR7+CD45RA+ naive T cells. All receptors come from a human donor in good health. Some libraries in this study had Jurkat cell RNA spiked in.

This clonotype was seen only a few times. The chain uses TRBV4-1 and TRBJ2-1; possible D gene TRBD2, 6 bases. With 0 bases removed from V and 3 bases from J, the gap between germline ends came to 9 bases. Looked up from germline, CDR1 is MGHRA and CDR2 is YSYEKL. This CDR3 is built from 15 residues. Here the CDR3 reads CASSQDFGGYNEQFF. The DNA of the CDR3 is TGCGCCAGCAGCCAAGATTTCGGGGGCTACAATGAGCAGTTCTTC.

The chain links TRBV3-1 to TRBJ1-1, with D tentatively TRBD1 (5 bases). CDR1 is LGHDT and CDR2 is YNNKEL in the germline V gene (reference sequence). V was pared by 4 bases and J by 8 bases, with 23 bases between. The CDR3 is 16 amino acids. The CDR3 sequence: CASSPRPATGVGEAFF. The CDR3 DNA reads TGTGCCAGCAGCCCCCGCCCCGCAACGGGGGTAGGAGAAGCTTTCTTT.

This clonotype has a handful of counts. The V and J genes are TRBV7-9 and TRBJ1-4; no clear D. The CDR3 is 15 residues long. Germline V gene lookup returns CDR1 SEHNR and CDR2 FQNEAQ (reference sequence). Trimming pared 1 base from V and 2 bases from J, leaving 8 bases between. DNA of the CDR3: TGTGCCAGCAGCTTAGTAATCGGCACTAATGAAAAACTGTTTTTT. Amino acid sequence: CASSLVIGTNEKLFF.

DNA of the CDR3: TGTGCCAGCAGCTTCTCGCGGGCCGCCTACGAGCAGTACTTC. This translates into CASSFSRAAYEQYF. The chain uses TRBV11-2 and TRBJ2-7; a possible D gene is TRBD2 (5 bases). CDR3 length: 14 amino acids. Per the germline V gene, CDR1 is SGHAT and CDR2 is FQNNGV. The ends were cut back, 3 bases at V and 2 bases at J, with 11 bases in the middle.

Many counts were recorded for this clonotype. The rearrangement links TRBV24-1 to TRBJ2-1; TRBD2 aligns across 13 bases. Germline values: CDR1 KGHDR, CDR2 SFDVKD. The CDR3 runs 16 residues. The junction had 5 bases not matched to a gene; V was cut back by 1 base and J by 9 bases. DNA for the CDR3: TGTGCCACCAGTGATTTTGGGACTAGCGGGATACCTGAGCAGTTCTTC. Protein: CATSDFGTSGIPEQFF.